Below, one T cell receptor (beta chain) is given with its context. Antigen specificity is unknown. V lost 0 bases, J lost 9 bases, and 15 bases lay in between. Germline V gene sequence: CDR1 MGHRA, CDR2 YSYEKL. The CDR3 is made up of 15 amino acids. 13 Jbeta primers and 60 Vbeta primers were used for the PCR. TCRdb's table, derived via immunoSEQ multiplex PCR, lists solely in-frame clones and lacks some. The sample yields around 39,000 clones, of which the top ten take up more than 3%. This record belongs to a study of cytomegalovirus exposure and HLA in healthy donors. Study summary: There were over 350 genotyped donors. Of these, roughly 84% fell in the genetic ancestry cluster associated with self-reported Caucasian donors. Study outcomes and limitations: In a later analysis, across HLA loci, associated TCR counts were highest for DRB1, lowest for HLA-C. One cluster of highly shared sequence variants probably arose as a sequencing artifact.

This clonotype originated in a male donor in good health and CMV-seronegative. The rearrangement links TRBV4-1 to TRBJ1-5; D may be TRBD1 (5 bases). Material: PBMCs. The CDR3 nucleotides read TGCGCCAGCAGCCAAGAACCAGGGAATATTCGGCCCCAGCATTTT. Translated: CASSQEPGNIRPQHF.